Below are 7 T cell receptor beta chains sequenced from a single sample in a study of regulatory T cells in long-lasting Graves disease. The TCR beta library used iRepertoire HTBI primers with Arm-PCR amplification of CDR3. TCRdb ran MiXCR on the multiplex PCR reads and lists one entry per CDR3 protein. The sample includes about 530,000 distinct CDR3 sequences, 15% to 20% seen only once; the top ten take around 25%. Time point denoted: newly diagnosed GD, antithyroid drugs for less than 3 months. There was RNA extracted from PBMCs, and the TCR library was made from it. The same data also went into a second study, on T cells in Graves' hyperthyroidism and ophthalmopathy.

This sample comprised peripheral blood mononuclear cells (PBMCs), obtained at new diagnosis, from a patient treated with antithyroid drugs. The receptor source for this set is a middle-aged woman with Graves disease.

V gene TRBV4-1 combines with J gene TRBJ1-5; the D gene is possibly TRBD1 (5 bases). Germline V gene lookup returns CDR1 MGHRA and CDR2 YSYEKL. V lost 4 bases and J 7 bases, leaving 17 bases between the germline ends. The CDR3 is 15 residues long. The CDR3 protein is CASSLLLAGNQPQHF. In DNA form, the CDR3 reads TGCGCCAGCAGCCTCCTATTAGCAGGGAACCAGCCCCAGCATTTT.

This chain joins TRBV19 and TRBJ2-7; tentative D call: TRBD2 (7 bases). The germline CDR1 and CDR2 sequences are LNHDA and SQIVND (reference sequence). V lost 3 bases to trimming and J lost 6 bases, with 27 bases between them. The CDR3 runs 18 residues. DNA of the CDR3: TGTGCCAGTAGTATGGGGGCCGGAACGGGGGGTACCTATCGCGAGCAGTACTTC. It translates to CASSMGAGTGGTYREQYF.

This clonotype appeared many times. This chain uses TRBV6-1 with TRBJ1-1, with TRBD1 as a possible D gene (5 bases). Trimming left V 7 bases short and J 1 base short, with 22 bases between. The CDR3 extends over 17 amino acids. From germline, CDR1 is MNHNS and CDR2 SASEGT. The CDR3 protein is CASTLGQGGVWNTEAFF. The CDR3 region has the DNA TGTGCCAGCACCCTCGGCCAGGGAGGGGTTTGGAACACTGAAGCTTTCTTT.

This clonotype has ten or more counts. V is TRBV12-3 or TRBV12-4 and J is TRBJ2-1; D might be TRBD2 (7 bases). CDR3 size: 16 residues. With 3 bases removed from V and 2 bases from J, the gap between germline ends came to 14 bases. CDR3 protein: CASSLAAGATYNEQFF. The CDR3 DNA reads TGTGCCAGCAGTTTGGCGGCGGGGGCCACCTACAATGAGCAGTTCTTC.

This clonotype was seen only a few times. The rearrangement joins TRBV5-1 to TRBJ1-1, with a weak D call TRBD1 (6 bases). This CDR3 is 16 amino acids long. The germline V gene encodes CDR1 SGHRS and CDR2 YFSETQ. V was clipped by 0 bases and J by 4 bases, with 16 bases between them. CDR3 sequence reads: CASSLGQATVATEAFF. The CDR3 nucleotides read TGCGCCAGCAGCTTGGGACAGGCCACCGTTGCCACTGAAGCTTTCTTT.

This chain connects TRBV6-2 or TRBV6-3 to TRBJ2-3; D remains ambiguous. This CDR3 comprises 14 residues. Germline V gives CDR1 MNHEY, CDR2 SVGEGT. V was pared by 2 bases and J by 4 bases, with 10 bases between. The CDR3 protein is CASSYTKTADTQYF. CDR3 nucleotide sequence: TGTGCCAGCAGTTACACGAAGACCGCAGATACGCAGTATTTT.

There are a few counts of this clonotype. Just one base apart from a much larger clone, this may be a read error. V and J are TRBV12-3 or TRBV12-4 and TRBJ1-5; weak D call: TRBD1 (5 bases). Trimming cost V 6 bases and J 6 bases, with 12 bases left between them. The CDR3 covers 13 residues. CDR3 in DNA: TGTGCCAGCAGCCAGATAGGGGTTCAGCCCCAGCATTTT. Amino acids: CASSQIGVQPQHF.